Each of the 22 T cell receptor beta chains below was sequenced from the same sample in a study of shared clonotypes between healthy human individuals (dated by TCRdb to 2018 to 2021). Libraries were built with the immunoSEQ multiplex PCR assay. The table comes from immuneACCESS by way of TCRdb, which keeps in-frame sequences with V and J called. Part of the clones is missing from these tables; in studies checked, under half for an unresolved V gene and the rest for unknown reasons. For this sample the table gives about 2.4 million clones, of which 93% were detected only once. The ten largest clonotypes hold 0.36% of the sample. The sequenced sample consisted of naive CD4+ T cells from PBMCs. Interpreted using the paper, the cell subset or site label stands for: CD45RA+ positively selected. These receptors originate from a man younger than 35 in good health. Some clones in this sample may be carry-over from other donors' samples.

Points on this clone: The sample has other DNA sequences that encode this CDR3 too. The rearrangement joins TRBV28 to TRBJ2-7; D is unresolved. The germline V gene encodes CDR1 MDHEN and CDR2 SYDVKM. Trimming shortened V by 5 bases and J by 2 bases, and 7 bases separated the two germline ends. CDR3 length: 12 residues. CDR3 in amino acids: CASSLSTYEQYF. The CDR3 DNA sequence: TGTGCCAGCAGTCTCTCAACCTACGAGCAGTACTTC.

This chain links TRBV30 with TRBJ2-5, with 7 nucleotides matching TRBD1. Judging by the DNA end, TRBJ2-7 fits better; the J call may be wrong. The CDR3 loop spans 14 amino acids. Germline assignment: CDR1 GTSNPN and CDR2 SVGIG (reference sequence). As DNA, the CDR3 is TGTGCCTGGAGTGTAAAGGGGGCAGGCTACGAGCAGTACTTC. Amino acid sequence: CAWSVKGAGYEQYF.

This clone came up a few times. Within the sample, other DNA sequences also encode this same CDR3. CDR3 DNA: TGTGCCAGCAGCTTTGGGACAGTGAACACTGAAGCTTTCTTT. Translating it yields CASSFGTVNTEAFF. The chain is built from TRBV11-2 and TRBJ1-1; 7 positions agree with TRBD1. From germline, CDR1 is SGHAT and CDR2 FQNNGV. V was pared by 3 bases and J by 0 bases, with 1 base of the junction left unmatched. The CDR3 consists of 14 residues.

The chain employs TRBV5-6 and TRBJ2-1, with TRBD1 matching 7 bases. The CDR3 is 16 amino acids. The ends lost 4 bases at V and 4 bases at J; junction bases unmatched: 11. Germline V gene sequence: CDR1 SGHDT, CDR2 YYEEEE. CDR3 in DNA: TGTGCCAGCAGCCTGGACAGAGGGGGCCAATACAATGAGCAGTTCTTC. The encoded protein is CASSLDRGGQYNEQFF.

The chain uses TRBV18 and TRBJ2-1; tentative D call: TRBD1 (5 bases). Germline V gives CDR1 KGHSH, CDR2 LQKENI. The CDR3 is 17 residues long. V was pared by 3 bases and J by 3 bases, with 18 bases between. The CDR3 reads CASSPRSSTVVYNEQFF. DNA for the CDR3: TGTGCCAGCTCACCCCGGTCATCGACAGTGGTCTACAATGAGCAGTTCTTC.

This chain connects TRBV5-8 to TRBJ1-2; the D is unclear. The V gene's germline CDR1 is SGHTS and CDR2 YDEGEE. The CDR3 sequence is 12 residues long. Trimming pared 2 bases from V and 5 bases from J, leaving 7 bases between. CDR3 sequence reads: CASSFSRYGYTF. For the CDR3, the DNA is TGTGCCAGCAGCTTTTCTCGTTATGGCTACACCTTC. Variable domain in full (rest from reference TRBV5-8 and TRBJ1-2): EAGVTQSPTHLIKTRGQQATLRCSPISGHTSVYWYQQALGLGLQFLLWYDEGEERNRGNFPPRFSGRQFPNYSSELNVNALELEDSALYLCASSFSRYGYTFGSGTRLTVV.

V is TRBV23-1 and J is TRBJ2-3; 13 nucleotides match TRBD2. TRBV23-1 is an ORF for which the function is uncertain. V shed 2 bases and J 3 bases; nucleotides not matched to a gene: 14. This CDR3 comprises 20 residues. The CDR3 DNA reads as TGCGCCAGCAGTCAAATTCTGACTACTAGCGGGAGGGCCGGGACAGATACGCAGTATTTT. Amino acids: CASSQILTTSGRAGTDTQYF.

CDR3 residues: CASSQEWVAGGNTDTQYF. CDR3 coding DNA: TGTGCCAGCAGCCAAGAGTGGGTAGCGGGAGGAAACACAGATACGCAGTATTTT. This chain connects TRBV4-2 to TRBJ2-3; TRBD2 aligns across 10 bases. The junction had 8 bases not matched to a gene; V was cut back by 0 bases and J by 2 bases. Germline V gives CDR1 LGHNA, CDR2 YNFKEQ. The CDR3 length is 18 residues.

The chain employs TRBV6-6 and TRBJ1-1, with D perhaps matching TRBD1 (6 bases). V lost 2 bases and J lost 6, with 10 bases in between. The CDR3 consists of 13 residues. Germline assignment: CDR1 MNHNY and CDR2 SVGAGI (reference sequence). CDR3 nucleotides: TGTGCCAGCAGTTACCCGAAGGGGGCTGAAGCTTTCTTT. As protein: CASSYPKGAEAFF.

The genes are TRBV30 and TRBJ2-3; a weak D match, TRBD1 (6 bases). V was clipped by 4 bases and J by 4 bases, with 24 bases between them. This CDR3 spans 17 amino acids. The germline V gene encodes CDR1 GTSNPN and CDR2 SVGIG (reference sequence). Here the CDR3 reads CAWTPMKGGRVSDTQYF. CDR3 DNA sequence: TGTGCCTGGACCCCAATGAAAGGGGGTCGAGTCTCAGATACGCAGTATTTT.

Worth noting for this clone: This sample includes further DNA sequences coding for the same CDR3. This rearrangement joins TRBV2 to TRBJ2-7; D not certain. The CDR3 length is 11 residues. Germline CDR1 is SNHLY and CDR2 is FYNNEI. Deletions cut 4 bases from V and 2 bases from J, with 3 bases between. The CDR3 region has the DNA TGTGCCAGCAGTGTTACCTACGAGCAGTACTTC. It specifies CASSVTYEQYF.

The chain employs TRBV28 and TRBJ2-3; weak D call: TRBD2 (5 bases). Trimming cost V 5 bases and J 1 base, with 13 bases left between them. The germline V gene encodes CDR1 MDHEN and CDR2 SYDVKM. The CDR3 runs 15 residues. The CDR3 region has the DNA TGTGCCAGCAGTACCCCCGCCGGGGGCACAGATACGCAGTATTTT. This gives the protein CASSTPAGGTDTQYF.

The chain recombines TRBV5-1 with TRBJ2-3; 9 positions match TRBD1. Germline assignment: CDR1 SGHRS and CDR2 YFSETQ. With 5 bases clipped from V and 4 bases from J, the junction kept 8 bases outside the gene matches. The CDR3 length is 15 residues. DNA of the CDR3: TGCGCCAGCAGGGTGACAGGGGGGCTTGCAGATACGCAGTATTTT. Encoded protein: CASRVTGGLADTQYF.

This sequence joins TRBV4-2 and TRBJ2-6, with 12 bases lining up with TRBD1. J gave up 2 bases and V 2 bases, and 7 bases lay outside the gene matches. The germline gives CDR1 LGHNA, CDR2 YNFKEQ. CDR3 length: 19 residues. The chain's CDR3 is CASSQYSGQGAAGANVLTF. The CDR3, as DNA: TGTGCCAGCAGCCAATATTCGGGACAGGGGGCCGCTGGGGCCAACGTCCTGACTTTC.

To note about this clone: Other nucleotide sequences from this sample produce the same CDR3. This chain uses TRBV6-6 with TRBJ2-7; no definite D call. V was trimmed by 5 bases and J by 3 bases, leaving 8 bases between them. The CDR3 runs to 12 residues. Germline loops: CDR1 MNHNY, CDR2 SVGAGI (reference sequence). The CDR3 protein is CASSPGDYEQYF. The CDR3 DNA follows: TGTGCCAGCAGTCCCGGAGACTACGAGCAGTACTTC.

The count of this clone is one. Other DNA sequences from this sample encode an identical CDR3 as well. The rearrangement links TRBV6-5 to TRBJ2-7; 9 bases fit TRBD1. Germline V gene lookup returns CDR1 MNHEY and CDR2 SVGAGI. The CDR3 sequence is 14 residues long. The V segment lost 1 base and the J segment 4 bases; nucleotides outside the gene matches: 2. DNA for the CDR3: TGTGCCAGCAGTTACTTCGGACAGGGGTACGAGCAGTACTTC. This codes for CASSYFGQGYEQYF.

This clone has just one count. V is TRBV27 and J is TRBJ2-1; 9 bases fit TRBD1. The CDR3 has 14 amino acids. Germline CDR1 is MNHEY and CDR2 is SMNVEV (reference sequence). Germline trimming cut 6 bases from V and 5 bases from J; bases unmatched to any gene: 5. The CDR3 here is CASRGTGTHNEQFF. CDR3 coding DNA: TGTGCCAGCAGGGGGACAGGGACCCACAATGAGCAGTTCTTC.

CDR3 protein: CATSGQGVPNTIYF. The DNA of the CDR3 is TGTGCCACCTCGGGACAGGGGGTTCCTAACACCATATATTTT. The chain has TRBV25-1 and TRBJ1-3; 11 bases match TRBD1. J lost 7 bases, V lost 10 bases, and 9 bases had no gene match. Germline V gene data show CDR1 as MGHDK and CDR2 as SYGVNS. The CDR3 extends over 14 amino acids.

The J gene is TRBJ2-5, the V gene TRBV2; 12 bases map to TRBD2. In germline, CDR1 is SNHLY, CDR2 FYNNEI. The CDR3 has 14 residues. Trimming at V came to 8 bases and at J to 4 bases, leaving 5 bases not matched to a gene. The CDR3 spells CASGAGLAGETQYF. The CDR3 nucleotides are TGTGCCAGCGGCGCGGGACTAGCGGGAGAGACCCAGTACTTC.

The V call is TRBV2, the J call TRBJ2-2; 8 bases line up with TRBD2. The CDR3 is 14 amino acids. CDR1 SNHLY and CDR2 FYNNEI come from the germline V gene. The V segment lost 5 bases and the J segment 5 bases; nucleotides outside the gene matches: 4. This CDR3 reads CASSRGRWTGELFF. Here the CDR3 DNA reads TGTGCCAGCAGTCGCGGGAGGTGGACCGGGGAGCTGTTTTTT.

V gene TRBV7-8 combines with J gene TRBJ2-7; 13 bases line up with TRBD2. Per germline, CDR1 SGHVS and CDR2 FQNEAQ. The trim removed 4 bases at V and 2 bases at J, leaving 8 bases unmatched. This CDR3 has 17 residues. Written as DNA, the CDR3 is TGTGCCAGCAGCTCTATGGGACTAGCGGGGAGCCCCTACGAGCAGTACTTC. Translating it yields CASSSMGLAGSPYEQYF.

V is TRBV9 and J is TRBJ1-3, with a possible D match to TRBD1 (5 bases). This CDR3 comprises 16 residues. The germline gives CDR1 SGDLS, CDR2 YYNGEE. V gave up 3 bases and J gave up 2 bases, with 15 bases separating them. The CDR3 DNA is TGTGCCAGCAGCGCCGGGACCCATGTTCCTGGAAACACCATATATTTT. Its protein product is CASSAGTHVPGNTIYF.